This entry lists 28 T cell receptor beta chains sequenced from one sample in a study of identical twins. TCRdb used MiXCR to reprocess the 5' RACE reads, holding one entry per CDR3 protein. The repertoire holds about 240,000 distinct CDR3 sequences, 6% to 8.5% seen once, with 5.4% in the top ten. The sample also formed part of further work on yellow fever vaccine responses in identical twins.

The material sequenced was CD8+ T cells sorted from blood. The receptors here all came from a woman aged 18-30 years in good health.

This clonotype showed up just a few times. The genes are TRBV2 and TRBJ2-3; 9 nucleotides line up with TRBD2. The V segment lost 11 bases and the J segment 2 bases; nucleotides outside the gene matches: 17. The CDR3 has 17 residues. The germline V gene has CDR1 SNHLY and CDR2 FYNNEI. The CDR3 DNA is TGTGCCGCCTACGATATAGCGGGAGTCAACATCACAGATACGCAGTATTTT. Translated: CAAYDIAGVNITDTQYF.

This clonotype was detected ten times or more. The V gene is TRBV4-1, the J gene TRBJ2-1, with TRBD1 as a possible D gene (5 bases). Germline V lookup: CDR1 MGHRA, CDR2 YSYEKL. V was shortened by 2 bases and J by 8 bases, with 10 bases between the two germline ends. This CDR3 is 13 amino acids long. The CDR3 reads CASSQRQFDEQFF. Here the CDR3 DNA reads TGCGCCAGCAGCCAAAGACAGTTCGATGAGCAGTTCTTC.

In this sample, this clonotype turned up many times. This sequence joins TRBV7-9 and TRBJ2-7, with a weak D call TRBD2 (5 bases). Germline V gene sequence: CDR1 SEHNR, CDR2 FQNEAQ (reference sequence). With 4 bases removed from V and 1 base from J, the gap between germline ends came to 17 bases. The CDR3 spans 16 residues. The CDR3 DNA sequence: TGTGCCAGCAGCTCCAGTACGGGGAAAGGATCCTACGAGCAGTACTTC. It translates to CASSSSTGKGSYEQYF.

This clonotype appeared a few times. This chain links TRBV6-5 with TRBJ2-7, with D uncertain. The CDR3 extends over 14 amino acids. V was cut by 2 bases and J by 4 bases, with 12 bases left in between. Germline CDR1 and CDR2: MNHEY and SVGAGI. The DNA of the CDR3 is TGTGCCAGCAGTTACCTGGCAAGTGGGTACGAGCAGTACTTC. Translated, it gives CASSYLASGYEQYF.

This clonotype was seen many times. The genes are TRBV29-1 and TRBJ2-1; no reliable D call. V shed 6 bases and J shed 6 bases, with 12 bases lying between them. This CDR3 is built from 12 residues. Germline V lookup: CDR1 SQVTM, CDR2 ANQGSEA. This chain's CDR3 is CSVRRILNEQFF. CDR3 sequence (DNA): TGCAGCGTGCGCCGAATTCTCAATGAGCAGTTCTTC.

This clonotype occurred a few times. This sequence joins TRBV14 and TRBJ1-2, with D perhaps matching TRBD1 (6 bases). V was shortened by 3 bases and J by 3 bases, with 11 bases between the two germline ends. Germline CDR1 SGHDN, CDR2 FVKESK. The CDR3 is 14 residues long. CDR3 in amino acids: CASSQDPGDYGYTF. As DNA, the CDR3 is TGTGCCAGCAGCCAGGACCCAGGGGACTATGGCTACACCTTC. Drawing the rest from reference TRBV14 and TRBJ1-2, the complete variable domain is EAGVTQFPSHSVIEKGQTVTLRCDPISGHDNLYWYRRVMGKEIKFLLHFVKESKQDESGMPNNRFLAERTGGTYSTLKVQPAELEDSGVYFCASSQDPGDYGYTFGSGTRLTVV.

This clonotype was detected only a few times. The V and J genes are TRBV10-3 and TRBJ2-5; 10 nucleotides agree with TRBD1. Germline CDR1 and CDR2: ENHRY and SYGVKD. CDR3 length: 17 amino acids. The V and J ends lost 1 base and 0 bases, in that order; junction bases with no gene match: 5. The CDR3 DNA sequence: TGTGCCATCAGTGAGTTAACGACAGGGGGCTACCAAGAGACCCAGTACTTC. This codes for CAISELTTGGYQETQYF.

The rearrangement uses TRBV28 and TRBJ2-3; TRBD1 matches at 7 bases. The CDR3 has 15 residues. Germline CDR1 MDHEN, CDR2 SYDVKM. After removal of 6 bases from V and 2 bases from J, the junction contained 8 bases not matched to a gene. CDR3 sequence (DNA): TGTGCCAGCAGCCCTTCGACAGGGTACACAGATACGCAGTATTTT. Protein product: CASSPSTGYTDTQYF.

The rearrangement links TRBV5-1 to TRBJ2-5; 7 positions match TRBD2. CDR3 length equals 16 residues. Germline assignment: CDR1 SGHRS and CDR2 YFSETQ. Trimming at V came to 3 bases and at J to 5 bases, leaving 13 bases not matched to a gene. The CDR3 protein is CASSWRRTSPAETQYF. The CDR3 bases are TGCGCCAGCAGCTGGAGGCGGACTAGTCCAGCGGAGACCCAGTACTTC.

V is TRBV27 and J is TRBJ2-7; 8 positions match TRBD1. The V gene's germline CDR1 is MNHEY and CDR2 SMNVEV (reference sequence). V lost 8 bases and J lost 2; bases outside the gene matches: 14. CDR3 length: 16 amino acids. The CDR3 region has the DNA TGTGCCAGCGCCCAATCCGGGACAGGCGTTACCTACGAGCAGTACTTC. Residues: CASAQSGTGVTYEQYF.

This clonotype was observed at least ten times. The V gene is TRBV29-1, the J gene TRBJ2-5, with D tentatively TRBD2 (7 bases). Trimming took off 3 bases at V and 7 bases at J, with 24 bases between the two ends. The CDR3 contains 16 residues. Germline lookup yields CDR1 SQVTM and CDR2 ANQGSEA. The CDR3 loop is CSVDYGSGGASMTQYF. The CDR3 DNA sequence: TGCAGCGTTGATTACGGGTCGGGGGGCGCGTCGATGACCCAGTACTTC. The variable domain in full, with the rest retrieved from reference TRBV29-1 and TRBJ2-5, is SAVISQKPSRDICQRGTSLTIQCQVDSQVTMMFWYRQQPGQSLTLIATANQGSEATYESGFVIDKFPISRPNLTFSTLTVSNMSPEDSSIYLCSVDYGSGGASMTQYFGPGTRLLVL.

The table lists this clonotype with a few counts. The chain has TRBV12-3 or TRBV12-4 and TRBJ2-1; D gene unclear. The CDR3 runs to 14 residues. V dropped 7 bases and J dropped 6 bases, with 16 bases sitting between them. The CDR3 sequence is CASTAIDRINEQFF. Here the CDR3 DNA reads TGTGCCAGCACCGCTATTGATCGGATCAATGAGCAGTTCTTC.

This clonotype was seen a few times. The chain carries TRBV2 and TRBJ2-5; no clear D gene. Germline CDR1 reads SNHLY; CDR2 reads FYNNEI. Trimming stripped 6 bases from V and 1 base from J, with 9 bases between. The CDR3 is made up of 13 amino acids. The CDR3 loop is CASSYRTQETQYF. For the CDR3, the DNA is TGTGCCAGCAGCTATCGGACCCAAGAGACCCAGTACTTC.

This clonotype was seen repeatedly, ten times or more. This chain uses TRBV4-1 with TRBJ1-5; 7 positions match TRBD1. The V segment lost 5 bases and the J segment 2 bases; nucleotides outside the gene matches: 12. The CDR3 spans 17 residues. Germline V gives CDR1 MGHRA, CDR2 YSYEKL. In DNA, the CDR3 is TGCGCCAGCAGCGAATCAAGTACAGGGGTCGGCAATCAGCCCCAGCATTTT. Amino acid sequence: CASSESSTGVGNQPQHF.

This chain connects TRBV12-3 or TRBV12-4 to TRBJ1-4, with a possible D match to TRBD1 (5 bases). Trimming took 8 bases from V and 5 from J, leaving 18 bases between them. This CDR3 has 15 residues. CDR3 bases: TGTGCCAGCGGCAATCCCGGGACGACAAATGAAAAACTGTTTTTT. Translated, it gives CASGNPGTTNEKLFF.

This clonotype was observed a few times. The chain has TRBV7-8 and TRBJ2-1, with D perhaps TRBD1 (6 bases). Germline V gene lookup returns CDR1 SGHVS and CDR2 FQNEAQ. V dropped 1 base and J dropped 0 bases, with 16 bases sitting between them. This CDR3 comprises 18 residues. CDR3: CASSLVPFGGGSYNEQFF. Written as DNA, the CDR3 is TGTGCCAGCAGCTTAGTACCCTTTGGGGGCGGCTCCTACAATGAGCAGTTCTTC. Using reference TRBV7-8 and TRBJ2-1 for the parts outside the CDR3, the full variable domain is GAGVSQSPRYKVAKRGQDVALRCDPISGHVSLFWYQQALGQGPEFLTYFQNEAQLDKSGLPSDRFFAERPEGSVSTLKIQRTQQEDSAVYLCASSLVPFGGGSYNEQFFGPGTRLTVL.

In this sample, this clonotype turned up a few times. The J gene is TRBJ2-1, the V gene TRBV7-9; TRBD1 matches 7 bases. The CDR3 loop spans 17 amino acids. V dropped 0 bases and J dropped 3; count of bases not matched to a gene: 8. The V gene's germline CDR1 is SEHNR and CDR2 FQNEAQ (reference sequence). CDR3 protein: CASSLAGETGNYNEQFF. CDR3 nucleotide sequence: TGTGCCAGCAGCTTAGCGGGGGAGACAGGGAACTACAATGAGCAGTTCTTC.

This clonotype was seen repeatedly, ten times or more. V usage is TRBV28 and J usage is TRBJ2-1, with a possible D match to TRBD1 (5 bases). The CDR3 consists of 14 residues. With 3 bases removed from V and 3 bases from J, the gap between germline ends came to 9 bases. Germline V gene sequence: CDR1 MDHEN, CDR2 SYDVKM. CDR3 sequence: CASSFQGGYNEQFF. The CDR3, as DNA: TGTGCCAGCAGTTTTCAGGGCGGCTACAATGAGCAGTTCTTC. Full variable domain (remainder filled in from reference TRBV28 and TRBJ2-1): DVKVTQSSRYLVKRTGEKVFLECVQDMDHENMFWYRQDPGLGLRLIYFSYDVKMKEKGDIPEGYSVSREKKERFSLILESASTNQTSMYLCASSFQGGYNEQFFGPGTRLTVL.

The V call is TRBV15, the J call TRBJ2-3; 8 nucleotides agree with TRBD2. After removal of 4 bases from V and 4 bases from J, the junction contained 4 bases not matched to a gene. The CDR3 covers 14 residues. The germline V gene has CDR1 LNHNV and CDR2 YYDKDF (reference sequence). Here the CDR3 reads CATSIAGRPDTQYF. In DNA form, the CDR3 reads TGTGCCACCAGCATAGCGGGGCGGCCAGATACGCAGTATTTT.

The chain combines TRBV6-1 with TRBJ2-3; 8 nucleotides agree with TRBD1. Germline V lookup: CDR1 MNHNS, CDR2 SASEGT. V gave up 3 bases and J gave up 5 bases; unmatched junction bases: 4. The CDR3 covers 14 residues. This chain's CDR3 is CASSETGELDTQYF. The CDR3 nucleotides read TGTGCCAGCAGTGAGACAGGGGAGCTAGATACGCAGTATTTT.

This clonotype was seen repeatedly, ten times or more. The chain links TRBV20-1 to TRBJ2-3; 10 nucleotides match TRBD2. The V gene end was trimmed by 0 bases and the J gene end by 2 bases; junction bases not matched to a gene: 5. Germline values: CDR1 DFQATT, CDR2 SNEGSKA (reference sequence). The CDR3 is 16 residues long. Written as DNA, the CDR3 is TGCAGTGCTAGAGATTTAGCGGGGGGCGACACAGATACGCAGTATTTT. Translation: CSARDLAGGDTDTQYF.

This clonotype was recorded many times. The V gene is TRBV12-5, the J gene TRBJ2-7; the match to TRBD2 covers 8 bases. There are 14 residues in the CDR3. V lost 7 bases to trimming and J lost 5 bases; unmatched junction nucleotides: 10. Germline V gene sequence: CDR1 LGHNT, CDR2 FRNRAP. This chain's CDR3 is CASAHGAGAHEQYF. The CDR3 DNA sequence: TGTGCTAGTGCCCATGGAGCGGGAGCCCACGAGCAGTACTTC. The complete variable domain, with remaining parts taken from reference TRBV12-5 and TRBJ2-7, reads DARVTQTPRHKVTEMGQEVTMRCQPILGHNTVFWYRQTMMQGLELLAYFRNRAPLDDSGMPKDRFSAEMPDATLATLKIQPSEPRDSAVYFCASAHGAGAHEQYFGPGTRLTVT.

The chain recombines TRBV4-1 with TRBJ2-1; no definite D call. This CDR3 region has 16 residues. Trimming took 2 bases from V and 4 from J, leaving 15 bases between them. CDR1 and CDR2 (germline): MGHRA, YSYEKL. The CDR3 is CASSQPDGPMYNEQFF. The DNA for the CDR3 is TGCGCCAGCAGCCAACCCGACGGGCCCATGTACAATGAGCAGTTCTTC.

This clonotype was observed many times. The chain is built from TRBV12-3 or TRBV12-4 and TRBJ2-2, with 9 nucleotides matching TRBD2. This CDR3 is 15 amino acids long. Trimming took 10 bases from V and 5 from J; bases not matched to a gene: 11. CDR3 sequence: CAIHLTSGRTGELFF. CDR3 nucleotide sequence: TGTGCCATCCACTTGACTAGCGGAAGAACCGGGGAGCTGTTTTTT.

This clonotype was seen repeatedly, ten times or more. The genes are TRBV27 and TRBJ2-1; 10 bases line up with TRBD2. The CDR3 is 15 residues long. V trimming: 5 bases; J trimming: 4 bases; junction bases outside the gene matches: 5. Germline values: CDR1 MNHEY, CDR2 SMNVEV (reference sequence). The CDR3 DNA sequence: TGTGCCAGCAGTCCTGGACTAGCGGTATACAATGAGCAGTTCTTC. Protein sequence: CASSPGLAVYNEQFF.

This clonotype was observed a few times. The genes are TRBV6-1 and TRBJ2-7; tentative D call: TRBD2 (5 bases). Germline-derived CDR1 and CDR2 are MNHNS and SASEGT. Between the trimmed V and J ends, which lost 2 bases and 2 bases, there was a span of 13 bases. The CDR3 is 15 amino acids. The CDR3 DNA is TGTGCCAGCAGTGAAAGGCAAACTAGGGCCTACGAGCAGTACGTC. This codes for CASSERQTRAYEQYV.

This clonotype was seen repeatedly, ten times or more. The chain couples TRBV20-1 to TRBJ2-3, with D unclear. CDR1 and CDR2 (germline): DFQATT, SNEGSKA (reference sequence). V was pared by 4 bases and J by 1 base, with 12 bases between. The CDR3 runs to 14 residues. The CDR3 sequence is CSATSWQGTDTQYF. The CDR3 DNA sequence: TGCAGTGCTACCTCCTGGCAGGGCACAGATACGCAGTATTTT.

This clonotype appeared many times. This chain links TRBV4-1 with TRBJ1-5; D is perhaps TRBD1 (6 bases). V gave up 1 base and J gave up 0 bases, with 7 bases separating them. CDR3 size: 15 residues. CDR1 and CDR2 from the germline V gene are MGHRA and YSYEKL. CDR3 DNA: TGCGCCAGCAGCCAAGGGACAGATAGCAATCAGCCCCAGCATTTT. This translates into CASSQGTDSNQPQHF.